This T cell receptor (beta chain) was profiled in a study of blood T cell repertoires in COVID-19. About the research overall: Researchers got acute and convalescent COVID-19 samples from the United States, Italy and Spain. Nucleic acid was either cDNA or gDNA, and it came from T cells, B-cell-depleted T cells, or PBMCs.

This CDR3 is built from 12 residues. V was clipped by 4 bases and J by 8 bases, with 14 bases between them. CDR1 GTSNPN and CDR2 SVGIG come from the germline V gene (reference sequence). Original handling: Estimates of nucleated cell counts were drawn from the amplification of reference gene primers. Produced via immunoSEQ multiplex PCR; TCRdb's table is partial and in-frame only. For V, J and clone size, that table is used; D and trimming come from the DNA. Among approximately 170,000 clones listed, roughly four fifths were seen once. This clone was detected a few times. Sequencing used peripheral blood. The sequence came from a woman in her seventies with COVID-19, enrolled during active disease. The rearrangement joins TRBV30 to TRBJ1-1; D might be TRBD1 (5 bases). The CDR3 loop reads CAWMGDGGEAFF. In nucleotides, the CDR3 is TGTGCCTGGATGGGGGACGGGGGAGAAGCTTTCTTT.